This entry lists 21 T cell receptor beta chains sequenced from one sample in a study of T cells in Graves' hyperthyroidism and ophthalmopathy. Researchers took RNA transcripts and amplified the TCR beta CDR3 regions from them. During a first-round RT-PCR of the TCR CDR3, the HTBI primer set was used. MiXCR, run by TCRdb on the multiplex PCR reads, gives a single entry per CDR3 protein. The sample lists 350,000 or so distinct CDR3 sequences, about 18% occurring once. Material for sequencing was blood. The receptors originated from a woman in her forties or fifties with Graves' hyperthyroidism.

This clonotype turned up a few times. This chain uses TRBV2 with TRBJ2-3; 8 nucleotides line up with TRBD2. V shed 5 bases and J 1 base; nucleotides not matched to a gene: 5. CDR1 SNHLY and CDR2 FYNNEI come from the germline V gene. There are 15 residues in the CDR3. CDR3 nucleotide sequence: TGTGCCAGCAGTCAGCGGGAGCTGCGCACAGATACGCAGTATTTT. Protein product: CASSQRELRTDTQYF. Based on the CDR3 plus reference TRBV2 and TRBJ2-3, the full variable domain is EPEVTQTPSHQVTQMGQEVILRCVPISNHLYFYWYRQILGQKVEFLVSFYNNEISEKSEIFDDQFSVERPDGSNFTLKIRSTKLEDSAMYFCASSQRELRTDTQYFGPGTRLTVL.

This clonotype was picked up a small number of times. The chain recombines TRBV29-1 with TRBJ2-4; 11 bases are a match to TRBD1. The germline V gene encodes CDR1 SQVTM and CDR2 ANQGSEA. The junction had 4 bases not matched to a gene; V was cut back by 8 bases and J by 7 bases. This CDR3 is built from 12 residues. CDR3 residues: CSIGQGANIQYF. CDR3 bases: TGCAGCATCGGACAGGGGGCGAACATTCAGTACTTC.

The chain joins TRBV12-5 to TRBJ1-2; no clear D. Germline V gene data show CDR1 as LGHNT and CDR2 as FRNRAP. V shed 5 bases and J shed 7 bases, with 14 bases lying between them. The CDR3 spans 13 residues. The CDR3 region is CASGAAQHSGYTF. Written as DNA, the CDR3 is TGTGCTAGTGGTGCCGCCCAACACTCTGGCTACACCTTC.

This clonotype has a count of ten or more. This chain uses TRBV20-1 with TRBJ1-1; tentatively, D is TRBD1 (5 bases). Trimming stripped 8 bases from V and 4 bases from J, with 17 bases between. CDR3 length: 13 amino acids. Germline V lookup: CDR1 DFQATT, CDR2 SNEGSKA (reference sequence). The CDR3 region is CSPYPQGRTEAFF. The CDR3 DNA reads TGCAGTCCATACCCCCAGGGACGCACTGAAGCTTTCTTT.

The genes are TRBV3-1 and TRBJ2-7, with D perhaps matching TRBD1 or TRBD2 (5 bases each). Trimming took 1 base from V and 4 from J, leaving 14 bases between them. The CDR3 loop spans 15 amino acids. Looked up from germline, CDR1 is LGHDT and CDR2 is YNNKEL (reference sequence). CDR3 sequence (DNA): TGTGCCAGCAGCCAAGTTCTCCGAGGGGTTTACGAGCAGTACTTC. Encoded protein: CASSQVLRGVYEQYF.

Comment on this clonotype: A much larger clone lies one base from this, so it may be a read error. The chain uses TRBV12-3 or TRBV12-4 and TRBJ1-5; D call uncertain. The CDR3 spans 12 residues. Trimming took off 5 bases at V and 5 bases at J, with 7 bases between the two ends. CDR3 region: CASSMTYQPQHF. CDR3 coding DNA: TGTGCCAGCAGTATGACTTATCAGCCCCAGCATTTT.

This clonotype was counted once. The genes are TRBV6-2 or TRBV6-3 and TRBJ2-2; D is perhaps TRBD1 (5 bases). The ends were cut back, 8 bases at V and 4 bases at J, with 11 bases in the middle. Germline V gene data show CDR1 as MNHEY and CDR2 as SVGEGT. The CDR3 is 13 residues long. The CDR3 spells CASWGPSTGELFF. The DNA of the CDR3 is TGTGCCAGCTGGGGCCCGAGCACCGGGGAGCTGTTTTTT.

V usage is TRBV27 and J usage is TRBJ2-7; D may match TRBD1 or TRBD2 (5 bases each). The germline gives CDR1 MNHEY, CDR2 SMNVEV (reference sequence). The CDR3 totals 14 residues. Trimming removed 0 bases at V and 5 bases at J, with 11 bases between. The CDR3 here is CASSLSRGAHEQYF. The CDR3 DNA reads TGTGCCAGCAGTTTATCGAGAGGGGCCCACGAGCAGTACTTC.

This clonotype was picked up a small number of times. The CDR3 sequence is CATARQETQYF. In nucleotides, the CDR3 is TGTGCCACTGCCCGCCAAGAGACCCAGTACTTC. This chain uses TRBV28 with TRBJ2-5; D is uncertain. Germline V gives CDR1 MDHEN, CDR2 SYDVKM. Trimming left V 10 bases short and J 1 base short, with 7 bases between. CDR3 length equals 11 residues.

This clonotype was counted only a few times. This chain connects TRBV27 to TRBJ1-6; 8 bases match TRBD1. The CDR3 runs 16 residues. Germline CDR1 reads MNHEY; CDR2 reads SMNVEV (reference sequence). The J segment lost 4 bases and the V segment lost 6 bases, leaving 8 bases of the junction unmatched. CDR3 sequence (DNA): TGTGCCAGCAGCCCTAAAAACAGGGGGTATAATTCACCCCTCCACTTT. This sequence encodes CASSPKNRGYNSPLHF.

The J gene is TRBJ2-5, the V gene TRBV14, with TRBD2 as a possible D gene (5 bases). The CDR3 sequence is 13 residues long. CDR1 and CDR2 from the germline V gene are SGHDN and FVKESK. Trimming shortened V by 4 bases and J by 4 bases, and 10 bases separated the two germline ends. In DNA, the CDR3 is TGTGCCAGCAGCCCTATGGGGAGAGAGACCCAGTACTTC. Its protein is CASSPMGRETQYF.

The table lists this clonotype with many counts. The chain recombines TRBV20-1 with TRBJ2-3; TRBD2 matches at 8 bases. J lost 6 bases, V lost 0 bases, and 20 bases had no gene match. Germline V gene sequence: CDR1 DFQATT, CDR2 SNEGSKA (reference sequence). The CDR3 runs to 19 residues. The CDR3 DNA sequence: TGCAGTGCTAGAGATGGGTCAACAGTCGGGGGGGCTAAGTCCGATACGCAGTATTTT. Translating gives CSARDGSTVGGAKSDTQYF.

In DNA form, the CDR3 reads TGCAGCGTTGGGGACTCCAGAGGAACTGAAGCTTTCTTT. This encodes CSVGDSRGTEAFF. V gene TRBV29-1 combines with J gene TRBJ1-1; the D gene is possibly TRBD1 (5 bases). V gave up 4 bases and J gave up 5 bases, with 14 bases separating them. This CDR3 is built from 13 residues. Per the germline V gene, CDR1 is SQVTM and CDR2 is ANQGSEA.

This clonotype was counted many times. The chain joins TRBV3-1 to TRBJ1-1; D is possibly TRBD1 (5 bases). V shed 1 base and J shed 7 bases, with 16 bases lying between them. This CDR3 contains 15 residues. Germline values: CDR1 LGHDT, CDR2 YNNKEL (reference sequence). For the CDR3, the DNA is TGTGCCAGCAGCCAAGGGGGCGCGGGATTGTTTGAAGCTTTCTTT. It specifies CASSQGGAGLFEAFF.

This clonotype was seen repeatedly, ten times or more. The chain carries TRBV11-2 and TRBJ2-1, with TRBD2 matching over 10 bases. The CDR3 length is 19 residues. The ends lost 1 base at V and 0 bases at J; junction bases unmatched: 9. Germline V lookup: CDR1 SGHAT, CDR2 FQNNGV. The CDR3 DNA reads TGTGCCAGCAGCTTAGGGCTAGCGGGGGCCCTCAGCTCCTACAATGAGCAGTTCTTC. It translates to CASSLGLAGALSSYNEQFF.

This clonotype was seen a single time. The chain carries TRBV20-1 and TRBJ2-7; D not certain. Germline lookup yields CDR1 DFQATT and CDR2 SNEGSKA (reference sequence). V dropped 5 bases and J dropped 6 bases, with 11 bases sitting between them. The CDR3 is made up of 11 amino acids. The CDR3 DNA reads TGCAGTGCTCTCTCCATATCCGAGCAGTACTTC. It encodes CSALSISEQYF.

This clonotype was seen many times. CDR3 nucleotide sequence: TGTGCCAGCAGTTCCACAACAGGGACCCATGGCTACACCTTC. The encoded protein is CASSSTTGTHGYTF. V gene TRBV12-3 or TRBV12-4 combines with J gene TRBJ1-2, with D possibly matching TRBD1 (6 bases). V was cut by 4 bases and J by 6 bases, with 15 bases left in between. The CDR3 consists of 14 residues.

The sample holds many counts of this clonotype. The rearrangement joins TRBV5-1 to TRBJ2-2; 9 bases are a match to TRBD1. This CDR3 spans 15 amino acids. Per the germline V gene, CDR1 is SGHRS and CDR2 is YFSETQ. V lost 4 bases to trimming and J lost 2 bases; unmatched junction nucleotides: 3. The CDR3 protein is CASSKGQGNTGELFF. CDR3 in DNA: TGCGCCAGCAGCAAGGGACAGGGAAACACCGGGGAGCTGTTTTTT. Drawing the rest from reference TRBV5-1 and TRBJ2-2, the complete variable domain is KAGVTQTPRYLIKTRGQQVTLSCSPISGHRSVSWYQQTPGQGLQFLFEYFSETQRNKGNFPGRFSGRQFSNSRSEMNVSTLELGDSALYLCASSKGQGNTGELFFGEGSRLTVL.

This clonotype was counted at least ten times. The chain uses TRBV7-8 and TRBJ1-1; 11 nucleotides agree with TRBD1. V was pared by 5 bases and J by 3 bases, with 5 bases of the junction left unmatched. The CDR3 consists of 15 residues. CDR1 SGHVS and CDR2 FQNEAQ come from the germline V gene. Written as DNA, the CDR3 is TGTGCCAGCAGCCCAGGGACAGGGGGGGACACTGAAGCTTTCTTT. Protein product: CASSPGTGGDTEAFF.

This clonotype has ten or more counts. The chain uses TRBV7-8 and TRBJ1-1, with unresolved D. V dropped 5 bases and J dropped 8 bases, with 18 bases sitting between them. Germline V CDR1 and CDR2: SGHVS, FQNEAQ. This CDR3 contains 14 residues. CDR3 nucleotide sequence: TGTGCCAGCAGCCTCGTCGCCGGAGCCACAGAAGCTTTCTTT. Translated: CASSLVAGATEAFF.

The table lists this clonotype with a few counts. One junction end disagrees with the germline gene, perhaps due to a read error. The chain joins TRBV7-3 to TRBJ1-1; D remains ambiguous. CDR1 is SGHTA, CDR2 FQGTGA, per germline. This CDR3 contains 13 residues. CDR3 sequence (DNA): TGCGCCAGCAGCCGTATACGGGGCACTGAAGCTTTCTTT. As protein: CASSRIRGTEAFF.